Listed below are T cell receptor beta chains from one sample, sequenced in a study of cytomegalovirus exposure and HLA in healthy donors. Sequencing used immunoSEQ multiplex PCR; TCRdb keeps in-frame clones, though not all of them. The sample carries a few hundred thousand clones, around 80% recorded once. Material: PBMCs. These receptors were collected from a woman aged 60-70 years in good health and CMV-seropositive. Both conserved end residues are part of each CDR3. D genes are given only for firm matches. Clone sizes are given selectively: once, few, many, or a class where the clone is expanded.

CDR3	DNA	J	D	size	V	length
CASSVWGPSGRTDTQYF	TGTGCCAGCAGCGTATGGGGGCCTAGCGGGAGAACAGATACGCAGTATTTT	TRBJ2-3	TRBD2	.	TRBV7-3	17
CASSQGAAPSNQPQHF	TGTGCCAGCAGCCAAGGCGCGGCTCCCAGCAATCAGCCCCAGCATTTT	TRBJ1-5	.	.	TRBV4-2	16
CASSVETGFNYGYTF	TGTGCCAGCAGCGTAGAGACAGGGTTTAACTATGGCTACACCTTC	TRBJ1-2	TRBD1	few	TRBV9	15
CASSILAGDEQFF	TGTGCCAGCAGTATACTAGCGGGAGATGAGCAGTTCTTC	TRBJ2-1	TRBD2	.	TRBV6-1	13
CASSLSQGAAEQYF	TGCGCCAGCAGCTTGAGTCAGGGGGCGGCCGAGCAGTACTTC	TRBJ2-7	TRBD1	.	TRBV5-1	14
CASSEVAGGARGTQYF	TGTGCCAGCAGTGAAGTAGCGGGAGGGGCTAGAGGGACCCAGTACTTC	TRBJ2-5	TRBD2	once	TRBV2	16
CASSLAGGQAITEAFF	TGTGCCAGCAGTTTAGCGGGGGGGCAGGCTATCACTGAAGCTTTCTTT	TRBJ1-1	.	.	TRBV27	16
CASSTSGVGTGELFF	TGCGCCAGCAGCACTAGCGGGGTCGGCACCGGGGAGCTGTTTTTT	TRBJ2-2	TRBD2	.	TRBV5-1	15
CASAWTSGYNEQFF	TGCGCCAGCGCCTGGACTAGCGGATACAATGAGCAGTTCTTC	TRBJ2-1	TRBD2	.	TRBV10-2	14
CASSRAGAGGYTF	TGTGCCAGCAGCCGAGCGGGGGCGGGGGGCTACACCTTC	TRBJ1-2	.	few	TRBV25-1	13
CASSLSNPGLAEEQFF	TGCGCCAGCAGCTTGTCCAATCCGGGACTAGCGGAGGAGCAGTTCTTC	TRBJ2-1	TRBD2	few	TRBV5-1	16
CASSPDRGLNTEAFF	TGTGCCAGCTCACCTGATCGGGGACTAAACACTGAAGCTTTCTTT	TRBJ1-1	.	.	TRBV18	15
CASSVQGAYGYTF	TGTGCCAGCAGTGTACAGGGGGCTTACGGCTACACCTTC	TRBJ1-2	TRBD1	.	TRBV2	13
CASSPVGRVAEAFF	TGCGCCAGCAGCCCTGTGGGGAGGGTGGCTGAAGCTTTCTTT	TRBJ1-1	.	few	TRBV5-1	14